This TCR beta chain comes out of a study of beta chain features in type 1 diabetes. Purity above 95% was achieved in all sorted populations. Expressed TCRB transcripts were sequenced because the entire RNA isolate underwent reverse transcription. Sequencing was performed with immunoSEQ multiplex PCR; in TCRdb, only in-frame clones are kept and a portion is missing. The repertoire holds around 500,000 clones, with around 28% as singletons. This sequence was found in a young man in good health. The sample consisted of naive CD4+ T cells from blood.

The CDR3 DNA reads as TGTGCCAGCAGGAACGCCAGCGGGAGGCTCCCTAGCACAGATACGCAGTATTTT. It is translated as CASRNASGRLPSTDTQYF. This chain connects TRBV7-9 to TRBJ2-3; 9 bases align to TRBD2. V lost 6 bases, J lost 0 bases, and 13 bases stayed unmatched. The CDR3 has 18 amino acids. Germline V lookup: CDR1 SEHNR, CDR2 FQNEAQ (reference sequence).